Detailed here is one TCR beta chain. The data are from a study of blood T cell repertoires in COVID-19. Germline values: CDR1 KGHDR, CDR2 SFDVKD. Deletions cut 8 bases from V and 3 bases from J, with 7 bases between. The CDR3 spans 12 residues. In the study's own analysis: Reference gene primer amplification gave estimated nucleated cell counts. Assay used: immunoSEQ multiplex PCR; TCRdb lists only in-frame clones, some missing. That table is the source of V, J and clone size, and D and trimming were worked out from the DNA. Altogether some 230,000 clones are present, approximately 80% being singletons, with the ten largest covering less than 8%.

The source is a woman in her forties or fifties with acute or convalescent COVID-19. This chain uses TRBV24-1 with TRBJ2-1, with TRBD2 as a possible D gene (5 bases). The specimen sequenced was peripheral blood. CDR3 protein: CATTGFYNEQFF. DNA for the CDR3: TGTGCCACCACGGGATTCTACAATGAGCAGTTCTTC.